This T cell receptor beta chain was identified in a study of Ad26.COV2.S vaccination and SARS-CoV-2 variants. Study background: Ad26.COV2.S given intramuscularly, once or twice 56 days apart.

Treatment here: 19 received Ad26.COV2.S at low or high dose, single or two shots; about 5 received placebo; per-sample allocation not given. The samples were gathered on day 63 after the first injection of vaccine or placebo. SARS-CoV-2 spike from the Wuhan strain was encoded by the vaccine, an Ad26 vector. Data came from immunoSEQ multiplex PCR; TCRdb stores just in-frame clones and leaves some out. This sample has just under 250,000 clones; 85% to 90% occur once, and the top ten carry approximately 11%. The study, taken as a whole, reports: Reported findings describe substantial breadth in spike-specific CD8+ and CD4+ T cell responses following vaccination. Placebo recipients and vaccine recipients were similar in non-spike TCR breadth.

As to this clone: Antigen specificity is unknown.

The source was peripheral blood, collected in a trial of Ad26.COV2.S vaccine versus placebo. The TCR originated in a person between 18 and 59 years old who received the Ad26.COV2.S COVID-19 vaccine or a placebo.

CDR3 amino acids: CASSYSEILAKNIQYF. The CDR3 DNA follows: TGTGCCAGCAGTTACTCGGAGATACTAGCCAAAAACATTCAGTACTTC. The V and J genes are TRBV6-5 and TRBJ2-4; D not certain. Trimming left V 0 bases short and J 0 bases short, with 9 bases between. The V gene's germline CDR1 is MNHEY and CDR2 SVGAGI. CDR3 length equals 16 residues.